The 21 T cell receptor beta chains listed next were all sequenced from one sample in a study of T cells in Graves' hyperthyroidism and ophthalmopathy. From RNA transcripts, TCR beta CDR3 regions were amplified. Using the HTBI primer set, a first-round RT-PCR was run on the TCR CDR3. A single record per CDR3 protein comes from TCRdb applying MiXCR to the multiplex PCR reads. In the table there are under 600,000 distinct CDR3 sequences, around 15% of which are singletons. The sample was blood. The receptors were gathered from a woman in her thirties or forties with Graves' ophthalmopathy.

This clonotype has only a few counts. The V gene is TRBV28, the J gene TRBJ2-3; 9 bases line up with TRBD1. The CDR3 runs 16 residues. J was trimmed by 4 bases and V by 4 bases; bases with no gene match: 9. Germline CDR1 reads MDHEN; CDR2 reads SYDVKM. This chain's CDR3 is CASSSSGTGKADTQYF. The CDR3 nucleotides are TGTGCCAGCAGTTCCTCCGGGACAGGGAAGGCAGATACGCAGTATTTT.

A few counts support this clonotype. The V and J genes are TRBV4-1 and TRBJ2-5; the D gene is possibly TRBD1 (6 bases). Germline CDR1 reads MGHRA; CDR2 reads YSYEKL. The CDR3 is 16 amino acids. The germline V and J ends were trimmed by 2 bases and 5 bases, with 18 bases remaining between them. The CDR3 protein is CASSQLGHSAVETQYF. The CDR3 DNA follows: TGCGCCAGCAGCCAACTGGGACACTCGGCAGTGGAGACCCAGTACTTC.

This clonotype was counted at least ten times. The CDR3 coding sequence is TGTGCCAGCAGTGAAGTTCATGGCTACACCTTC. It specifies CASSEVHGYTF. V and J are TRBV2 and TRBJ1-2; D is unclear. The CDR3 runs 11 residues. V lost 1 base, J lost 6 bases, and 3 bases lay in between. Per the germline V gene, CDR1 is SNHLY and CDR2 is FYNNEI.

This clonotype was counted ten times or more. The rearrangement joins TRBV11-2 to TRBJ2-7, with 10 bases matching TRBD2. The CDR3 loop spans 15 amino acids. The J segment lost 5 bases and the V segment lost 6 bases, leaving 10 bases of the junction unmatched. The germline V gene has CDR1 SGHAT and CDR2 FQNNGV. The CDR3 DNA is TGTGCCAGCAGTTATACAGCGGGAGGGCCCCACGAGCAGTACTTC. Its protein product is CASSYTAGGPHEQYF.

This clonotype showed up many times. J is TRBJ2-7 and V is TRBV28; D unclear. With 9 bases removed from V and 0 bases from J, the gap between germline ends came to 6 bases. This CDR3 has 11 residues. The germline V gene encodes CDR1 MDHEN and CDR2 SYDVKM. The CDR3 is CASRDSYEQYF. The CDR3 DNA is TGTGCCAGTCGAGACTCCTACGAGCAGTACTTC.

The chain employs TRBV6-1 and TRBJ2-3; D perhaps matches TRBD2 (6 bases). Germline V gives CDR1 MNHNS, CDR2 SASEGT. The CDR3 loop spans 15 amino acids. Trimming left V 4 bases short and J 3 bases short, with 14 bases between. CDR3 region: CASSARRVLTDTQYF. The CDR3 DNA reads TGTGCCAGCAGTGCACGGAGGGTACTAACAGATACGCAGTATTTT.

There are a few counts of this clonotype. The chain couples TRBV20-1 to TRBJ2-1; D gene uncertain. This CDR3 comprises 12 residues. CDR1 is DFQATT, CDR2 SNEGSKA, per germline (reference sequence). Deletions cut 3 bases from V and 9 bases from J, with 12 bases between. The CDR3 DNA sequence: TGCAGTGCTAGTAAAGGGTATAGTGAGCAGTTCTTC. Its translation: CSASKGYSEQFF.

This clonotype has a count of ten or more. The V and J genes are TRBV28 and TRBJ2-7, with D possibly TRBD1 on 6 matching bases. The CDR3 has 14 residues. The germline gives CDR1 MDHEN, CDR2 SYDVKM. Trimming removed 6 bases at V and 5 bases at J, with 17 bases between. CDR3 loop: CASRISDRFDEQYF. CDR3 nucleotide sequence: TGTGCCAGCAGGATCTCCGACAGGTTCGACGAGCAGTACTTC. The full variable domain, in which reference TRBV28 and TRBJ2-7 provide the parts outside the CDR3, is DVKVTQSSRYLVKRTGEKVFLECVQDMDHENMFWYRQDPGLGLRLIYFSYDVKMKEKGDIPEGYSVSREKKERFSLILESASTNQTSMYLCASRISDRFDEQYFGPGTRLTVT.

The chain has TRBV6-1 and TRBJ1-3, with TRBD1 identical over 7 bases. The CDR3 spans 12 residues. Looked up from germline, CDR1 is MNHNS and CDR2 is SASEGT. The V and J ends lost 0 bases and 11 bases, in that order; junction bases with no gene match: 1. The CDR3 spells CASSEAGTAIYF. CDR3 DNA sequence: TGTGCCAGCAGTGAAGCGGGGACAGCCATATATTTT.

This clonotype was detected ten times or more. The gene calls are TRBV12-3 or TRBV12-4 and TRBJ2-1; 11 bases align to TRBD2. The CDR3 totals 15 residues. The J segment lost 3 bases and the V segment lost 2 bases, leaving 0 bases of the junction unmatched. The CDR3 nucleotides are TGTGCCAGCAGTTTAACTAGCGGGGGCTACAATGAGCAGTTCTTC. Amino acids: CASSLTSGGYNEQFF.

This clonotype has only a few counts. J is TRBJ1-1 and V is TRBV20-1; tentatively, D is TRBD1 (6 bases). This CDR3 has 15 residues. Germline loops: CDR1 DFQATT, CDR2 SNEGSKA (reference sequence). V shed 5 bases and J shed 1 base, with 17 bases lying between them. CDR3 protein: CSAPGATGRNTEAFF. CDR3 in DNA: TGCAGTGCTCCTGGCGCGACAGGTCGGAACACTGAAGCTTTCTTT.

This clonotype was seen at least ten times. The rearrangement uses TRBV6-1 and TRBJ1-1; no definite D call. Trimming left V 0 bases short and J 3 bases short, with 8 bases between. The CDR3 loop spans 14 amino acids. Germline lookup yields CDR1 MNHNS and CDR2 SASEGT. The CDR3 sequence is CASSEAAGYTEAFF. The CDR3 nucleotides are TGTGCCAGCAGTGAAGCTGCCGGCTACACTGAAGCTTTCTTT.

This chain uses TRBV20-1 with TRBJ2-1, with a tentative D call TRBD2 (6 bases). Trimming removed 2 bases from V and 0 bases from J, with 14 bases in between. Germline values: CDR1 DFQATT, CDR2 SNEGSKA (reference sequence). The CDR3 sequence is 16 residues long. CDR3 region: CSARLARTISYNEQFF. CDR3 bases: TGCAGTGCTAGACTAGCGCGAACTATCTCCTACAATGAGCAGTTCTTC.

This clonotype was observed a few times. This chain joins TRBV28 and TRBJ2-7; D unresolved. The CDR3 runs 12 residues. CDR1 is MDHEN, CDR2 SYDVKM, per germline. V was shortened by 2 bases and J by 7 bases, with 9 bases between the two germline ends. The CDR3 region has the DNA TGTGCCAGCAGTTTAGCGCCGTTTGAGCAGTACTTC. It yields the protein CASSLAPFEQYF. Supplemented by reference TRBV28 and TRBJ2-7, the full variable domain reads DVKVTQSSRYLVKRTGEKVFLECVQDMDHENMFWYRQDPGLGLRLIYFSYDVKMKEKGDIPEGYSVSREKKERFSLILESASTNQTSMYLCASSLAPFEQYFGPGTRLTVT.

This clonotype was counted at least ten times. The chain carries TRBV13 and TRBJ2-3, with TRBD2 matching 11 bases. CDR3 size: 17 residues. Germline lookup yields CDR1 PRHDT and CDR2 FYEKMQ (reference sequence). The J segment lost 2 bases and the V segment lost 1 base, leaving 5 bases of the junction unmatched. The CDR3 region is CASSLATSGTLTDTQYF. CDR3 nucleotide sequence: TGTGCCAGCAGCTTAGCGACTAGCGGGACCCTCACAGATACGCAGTATTTT.

This clonotype was counted many times. This chain links TRBV18 with TRBJ2-1; 8 nucleotides agree with TRBD1. Trimming took 0 bases from V and 7 from J; bases not matched to a gene: 8. The CDR3 has 16 amino acids. Germline V gene data show CDR1 as KGHSH and CDR2 as LQKENI. CDR3 loop: CASSPPGIQGANEQFF. The CDR3 DNA reads TGTGCCAGCTCACCACCCGGAATTCAGGGGGCTAATGAGCAGTTCTTC.

This clonotype was recorded many times. The chain links TRBV2 to TRBJ2-5; D is perhaps TRBD2 (5 bases). The length of the CDR3 is 13 residues. V gave up 11 bases and J gave up 5 bases, with 18 bases separating them. Germline V CDR1 and CDR2: SNHLY, FYNNEI. The CDR3 sequence: CAVDWGVRETQYF. The DNA of the CDR3 is TGTGCCGTAGACTGGGGAGTTCGGGAGACCCAGTACTTC.

This clonotype was detected ten times or more. J is TRBJ1-2 and V is TRBV6-1; D is unresolved. Trimming shortened V by 5 bases and J by 8 bases, and 24 bases separated the two germline ends. The V gene's germline CDR1 is MNHNS and CDR2 SASEGT. The CDR3 length is 16 residues. The CDR3 DNA is TGTGCCAGCAGTAGCCCCCCGGAGGGAGCGGTATACGGCTACACCTTC. Translated, it gives CASSSPPEGAVYGYTF.

This clonotype was detected many times. J is TRBJ2-7 and V is TRBV20-1; D is unresolved. The CDR3 has 12 residues. The V and J ends lost 2 bases and 4 bases respectively, with 9 bases between them. Per the germline V gene, CDR1 is DFQATT and CDR2 is SNEGSKA (reference sequence). The CDR3: CSARPYRYEQYF. DNA for the CDR3: TGCAGTGCTAGACCATACAGATACGAGCAGTACTTC.

This clonotype was recorded at least ten times. V is TRBV11-2 and J is TRBJ2-7; 8 bases are shared with TRBD1. Germline loops: CDR1 SGHAT, CDR2 FQNNGV. Losses at the gene ends were 5 bases for V and 6 bases for J; bases not matched to a gene: 12. The CDR3 contains 15 residues. The chain's CDR3 is CASSTRSQGAREQYF. For the CDR3, the DNA is TGTGCCAGCAGCACCCGTTCCCAGGGGGCGCGCGAGCAGTACTTC.

This clonotype came up many times. The gene calls are TRBV30 and TRBJ1-5, with 9 bases that match TRBD1. V lost 2 bases, J lost 4 bases, and 3 bases stayed unmatched. From germline, CDR1 is GTSNPN and CDR2 SVGIG (reference sequence). The CDR3 spans 14 residues. CDR3 nucleotides: TGTGCCTGGAGTATTGGACAGGGGAATCAGCCCCAGCATTTT. It codes for CAWSIGQGNQPQHF. Looking up the rest from reference TRBV30 and TRBJ1-5 gives the full variable domain: SQTIHQWPATLVQPVGSPLSLECTVEGTSNPNLYWYRQAAGRGLQLLFYSVGIGQISSEVPQNLSASRPQDRQFILSSKKLLLSDSGFYLCAWSIGQGNQPQHFGDGTRLSIL.